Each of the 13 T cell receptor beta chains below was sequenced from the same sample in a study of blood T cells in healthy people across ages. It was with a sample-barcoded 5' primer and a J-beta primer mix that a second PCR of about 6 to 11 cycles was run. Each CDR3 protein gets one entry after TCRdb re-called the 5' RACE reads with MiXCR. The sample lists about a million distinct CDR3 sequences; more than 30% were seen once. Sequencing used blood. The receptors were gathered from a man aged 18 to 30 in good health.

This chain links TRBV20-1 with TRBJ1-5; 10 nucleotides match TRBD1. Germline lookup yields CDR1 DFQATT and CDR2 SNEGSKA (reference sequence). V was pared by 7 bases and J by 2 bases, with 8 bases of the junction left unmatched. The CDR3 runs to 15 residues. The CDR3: CSVSLGQGGNQPQHF. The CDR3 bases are TGCAGTGTTTCCTTAGGACAGGGGGGCAATCAGCCCCAGCATTTT.

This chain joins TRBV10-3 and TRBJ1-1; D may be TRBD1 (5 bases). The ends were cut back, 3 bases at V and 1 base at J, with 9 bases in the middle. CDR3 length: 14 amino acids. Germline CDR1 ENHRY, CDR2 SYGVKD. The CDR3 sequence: CAISETTANTEAFF. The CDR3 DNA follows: TGTGCCATCAGTGAAACGACAGCGAACACTGAAGCTTTCTTT.

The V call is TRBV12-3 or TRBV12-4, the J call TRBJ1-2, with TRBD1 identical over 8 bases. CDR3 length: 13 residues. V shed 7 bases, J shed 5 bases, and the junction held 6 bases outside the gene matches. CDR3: CASMQGASYGYTF. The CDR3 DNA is TGTGCCAGCATGCAGGGGGCGTCTTATGGCTACACCTTC.

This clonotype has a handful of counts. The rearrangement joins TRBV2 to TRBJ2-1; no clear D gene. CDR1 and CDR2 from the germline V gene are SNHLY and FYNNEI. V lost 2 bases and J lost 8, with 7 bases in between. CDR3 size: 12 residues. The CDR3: CASSEIRYEQFF. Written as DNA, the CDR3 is TGTGCCAGCAGTGAAATCCGGTATGAGCAGTTCTTC.

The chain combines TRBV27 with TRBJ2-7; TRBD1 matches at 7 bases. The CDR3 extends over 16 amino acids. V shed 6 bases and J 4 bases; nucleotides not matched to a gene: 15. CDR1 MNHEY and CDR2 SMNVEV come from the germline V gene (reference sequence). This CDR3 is CASRQKGQNYGYEQYF. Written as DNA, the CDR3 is TGTGCCAGCAGACAGAAGGGACAGAATTACGGTTACGAGCAGTACTTC.

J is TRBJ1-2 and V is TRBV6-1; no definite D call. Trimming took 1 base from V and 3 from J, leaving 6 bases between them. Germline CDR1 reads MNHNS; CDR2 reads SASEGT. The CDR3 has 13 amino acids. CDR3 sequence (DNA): TGTGCCAGCAGTGAAGAGGCCTACTATGGCTACACCTTC. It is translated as CASSEEAYYGYTF.

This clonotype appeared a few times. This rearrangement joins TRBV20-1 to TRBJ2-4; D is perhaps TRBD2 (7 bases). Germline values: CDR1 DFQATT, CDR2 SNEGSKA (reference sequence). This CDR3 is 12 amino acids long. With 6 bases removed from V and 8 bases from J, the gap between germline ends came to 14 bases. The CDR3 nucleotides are TGCAGTGCGAGGGGGGGAATTTACATTCAGTACTTC. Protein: CSARGGIYIQYF.

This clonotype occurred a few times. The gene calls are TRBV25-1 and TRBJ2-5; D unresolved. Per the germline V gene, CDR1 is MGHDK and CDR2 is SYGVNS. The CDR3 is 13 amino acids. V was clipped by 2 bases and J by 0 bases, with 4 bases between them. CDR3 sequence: CASSEQNQETQYF. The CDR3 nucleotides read TGTGCCAGCAGTGAACAGAACCAAGAGACCCAGTACTTC.

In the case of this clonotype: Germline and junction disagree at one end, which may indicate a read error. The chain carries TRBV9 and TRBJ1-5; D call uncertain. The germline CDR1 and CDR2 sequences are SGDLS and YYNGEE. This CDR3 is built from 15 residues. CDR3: CASSVDGHHNQPRHF. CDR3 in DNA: TGTGCCAGCAGCGTAGACGGGCACCACAATCAGCCCCGGCATTTT.

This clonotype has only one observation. The CDR3 DNA sequence: TGTGCCAGCAAACCGGGACTCTTAAACTATGGCTACACCTTC. Amino acids: CASKPGLLNYGYTF. The chain employs TRBV6-5 and TRBJ1-2; TRBD1 might be the D (5 bases). Germline V lookup: CDR1 MNHEY, CDR2 SVGAGI. With 7 bases removed from V and 2 bases from J, the gap between germline ends came to 14 bases. The CDR3 is 14 amino acids.

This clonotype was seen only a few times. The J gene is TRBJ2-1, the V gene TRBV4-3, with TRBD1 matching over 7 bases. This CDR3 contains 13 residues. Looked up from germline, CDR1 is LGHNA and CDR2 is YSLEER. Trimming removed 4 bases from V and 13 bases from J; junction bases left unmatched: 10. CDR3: CASSPLTGKPQFF. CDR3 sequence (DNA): TGCGCCAGCAGCCCCCTGACAGGGAAACCACAGTTCTTC.

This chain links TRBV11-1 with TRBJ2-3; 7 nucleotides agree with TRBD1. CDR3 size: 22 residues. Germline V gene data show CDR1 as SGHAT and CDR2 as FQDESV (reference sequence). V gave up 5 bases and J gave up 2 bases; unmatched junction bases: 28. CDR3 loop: CASSPAGTETPTKTPTTDTQYF. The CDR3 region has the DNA TGTGCCAGCAGCCCAGCCGGGACAGAAACCCCAACTAAGACCCCAACCACAGATACGCAGTATTTT.

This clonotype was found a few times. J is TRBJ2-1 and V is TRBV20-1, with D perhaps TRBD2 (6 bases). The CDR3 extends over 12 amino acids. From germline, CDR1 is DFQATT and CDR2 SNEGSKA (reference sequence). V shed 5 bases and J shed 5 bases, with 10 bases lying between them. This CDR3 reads CSAPSADNEQFF. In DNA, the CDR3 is TGCAGTGCTCCTAGCGCGGACAATGAGCAGTTCTTC.